The 30 T cell receptor beta chains below were found in one sample sequenced in a study of T cell changes during pregnancy in multiple sclerosis. Libraries were prepared by immunoSEQ multiplex PCR; TCRdb keeps only in-frame clonotypes and omits some of them. In the table there are 60,000 to 75,000 clones, roughly 92% of which are singletons. The starting material was CD8+ T cells from peripheral blood mononuclear cells, obtained in the second trimester of pregnancy. These receptor sequences come from a female donor with multiple sclerosis, enrolled in a pregnancy study.

V gene TRBV9 combines with J gene TRBJ1-3; tentatively, D is TRBD1 (5 bases). The CDR3 length is 14 residues. V was clipped by 1 base and J by 4 bases, with 9 bases between them. The germline V gene has CDR1 SGDLS and CDR2 YYNGEE. CDR3 in DNA: TGTGCCAGCAGCGTATCCAGGGCGGGAAACACCATATATTTT. Its translation is CASSVSRAGNTIYF.

The V call is TRBV6-1, the J call TRBJ2-6, with TRBD2 matching over 8 bases. This CDR3 is built from 21 residues. The germline V gene has CDR1 MNHNS and CDR2 SASEGT. V gave up 0 bases and J gave up 2 bases; unmatched junction bases: 15. CDR3 bases: TGTGCCAGCAGTGAAGCGCTACTCCCCGGGACTAGTTCGCCTGGGGCCAACGTCCTGACTTTC. This translates into CASSEALLPGTSSPGANVLTF.

The chain combines TRBV7-9 with TRBJ2-7; 7 bases line up with TRBD1. Germline CDR1 SEHNR, CDR2 FQNEAQ (reference sequence). CDR3 length: 13 amino acids. V lost 5 bases and J lost 2; bases outside the gene matches: 3. The CDR3 protein is CASSNQGAYEQYF. As DNA, the CDR3 is TGTGCCAGCAGCAACCAGGGGGCCTACGAGCAGTACTTC.

The chain links TRBV28 to TRBJ1-1, with D tentatively TRBD1 (5 bases). The germline V gene has CDR1 MDHEN and CDR2 SYDVKM. This CDR3 is 14 amino acids long. Trimming removed 1 base from V and 4 bases from J, with 10 bases in between. The CDR3 protein is CASSLLQGRTEAFF. CDR3 in DNA: TGTGCCAGCAGTTTATTGCAGGGCCGCACTGAAGCTTTCTTT.

V is TRBV6-1 and J is TRBJ1-1; 7 nucleotides line up with TRBD1. Germline V CDR1 and CDR2: MNHNS, SASEGT. This CDR3 contains 12 residues. The trim removed 3 bases at V and 11 bases at J, leaving 6 bases unmatched. The CDR3 coding sequence is TGTGCCAGCAGTGAGGGCAGGGGGGATGCTTTCTTT. Translated: CASSEGRGDAFF.

The V call is TRBV6-5, the J call TRBJ1-1; tentatively, D is TRBD1 (5 bases). Trimming took off 0 bases at V and 5 bases at J, with 13 bases between the two ends. The V gene's germline CDR1 is MNHEY and CDR2 SVGAGI. The CDR3 contains 15 residues. CDR3 in amino acids: CASSYSVGGDTEAFF. For the CDR3, the DNA is TGTGCCAGCAGTTACTCGGTGGGGGGGGATACTGAAGCTTTCTTT.

The chain combines TRBV7-9 with TRBJ1-3, with TRBD1 matching 12 bases. This CDR3 has 17 residues. V lost 1 base and J lost 8; bases outside the gene matches: 9. From germline, CDR1 is SEHNR and CDR2 FQNEAQ (reference sequence). CDR3 in amino acids: CASSLDLLGQGADTIYF. CDR3 in DNA: TGTGCCAGCAGCTTAGATTTGCTGGGACAGGGGGCGGACACCATATATTTT.

V and J are TRBV9 and TRBJ2-5; TRBD1 matches 8 bases. The CDR3 is 16 amino acids. V was pared by 3 bases and J by 3 bases, with 10 bases of the junction left unmatched. Germline CDR1 SGDLS, CDR2 YYNGEE. In DNA, the CDR3 is TGTGCCAGCAGCGCCCACTGGACAGGGTTAGAAGAGACCCAGTACTTC. Translation gives CASSAHWTGLEETQYF.

J is TRBJ2-1 and V is TRBV4-1; D is perhaps TRBD2 (5 bases). In germline, CDR1 is MGHRA, CDR2 YSYEKL. CDR3 length: 17 residues. V was trimmed by 0 bases and J by 2 bases, leaving 14 bases between them. Written as DNA, the CDR3 is TGCGCCAGCAGCCAAGAAGAGTCGGGAATCACCTACAATGAGCAGTTCTTC. It specifies CASSQEESGITYNEQFF.

This sequence joins TRBV5-1 and TRBJ2-5, with D tentatively TRBD1 (6 bases). The J call could be wrong; TRBJ2-7 is a better fit for the DNA end. The V gene's germline CDR1 is SGHRS and CDR2 YFSETQ. The CDR3 contains 12 residues. The CDR3 is CASSLTGNEQYF. The CDR3 coding sequence is TGCGCCAGCAGCTTGACAGGGAACGAGCAGTACTTC.

This clone was seen just once. This rearrangement joins TRBV2 to TRBJ2-5; 14 bases map to TRBD2. Germline V gene lookup returns CDR1 SNHLY and CDR2 FYNNEI. The CDR3 runs to 16 residues. V was pared by 4 bases and J by 5 bases, with 6 bases of the junction left unmatched. The CDR3 DNA follows: TGTGCCAGCAGTGGGGGACTAGCGGGAGTTGGGGAGACCCAGTACTTC. Its translation is CASSGGLAGVGETQYF.

The V and J genes are TRBV19 and TRBJ2-1, with 10 bases lining up with TRBD2. Germline CDR1 and CDR2: LNHDA and SQIVND (reference sequence). Germline trimming cut 5 bases from V and 3 bases from J; bases unmatched to any gene: 4. The CDR3 totals 15 residues. CDR3 sequence (DNA): TGTGCCAGTAGTCCGTCTAGCGGGGGCTACAATGAGCAGTTCTTC. This encodes CASSPSSGGYNEQFF.

The rearrangement links TRBV7-9 to TRBJ1-2; 8 bases are shared with TRBD1. J was trimmed by 4 bases and V by 4 bases; bases with no gene match: 11. This CDR3 has 16 amino acids. Germline assignment: CDR1 SEHNR and CDR2 FQNEAQ (reference sequence). CDR3 sequence reads: CASSSLPMTGVYGYTF. The CDR3 DNA sequence: TGTGCCAGCAGCTCCCTACCCATGACAGGGGTCTATGGCTACACCTTC.

Written as DNA, the CDR3 is TGCGCCAGCAGCCACTCCGGGACAGGGGGATATCTACAAGAGACCCAGTACTTC. This encodes CASSHSGTGGYLQETQYF. The V call is TRBV4-1, the J call TRBJ2-5; 11 nucleotides agree with TRBD1. Germline lookup yields CDR1 MGHRA and CDR2 YSYEKL. CDR3 size: 18 residues. V was clipped by 3 bases and J by 2 bases; unmatched bases: 11.

This chain uses TRBV5-4 with TRBJ2-1; 12 bases are shared with TRBD2. This CDR3 has 14 amino acids. Germline lookup yields CDR1 SGHNT and CDR2 YYREEE (reference sequence). Germline trimming cut 2 bases from V and 9 bases from J; bases unmatched to any gene: 3. The chain's CDR3 is CASSFKLAGGEQFF. CDR3 bases: TGTGCCAGCAGCTTTAAACTAGCGGGAGGTGAGCAGTTCTTC.

The V and J genes are TRBV7-2 and TRBJ1-3; 9 bases are shared with TRBD1. Trimming removed 5 bases from V and 0 bases from J; junction bases left unmatched: 2. Germline-derived CDR1 and CDR2 are SGHTA and FQGNSA. This CDR3 has 15 amino acids. CDR3 protein: CASSLTGGSGNTIYF. The CDR3 coding sequence is TGTGCCAGCAGCCTGACAGGGGGCTCTGGAAACACCATATATTTT.

The J gene is TRBJ1-1, the V gene TRBV4-1; 12 nucleotides match TRBD1. This CDR3 region has 18 residues. Germline V gene lookup returns CDR1 MGHRA and CDR2 YSYEKL. V was pared by 0 bases and J by 4 bases, with 9 bases of the junction left unmatched. The CDR3 loop is CASSQDSWDRGPGTEAFF. The DNA for the CDR3 is TGCGCCAGCAGCCAAGATAGTTGGGACAGGGGGCCGGGCACTGAAGCTTTCTTT.

The chain uses TRBV28 and TRBJ1-5, with 8 bases lining up with TRBD1. With 6 bases clipped from V and 1 base from J, the junction kept 2 bases outside the gene matches. Germline V gene data show CDR1 as MDHEN and CDR2 as SYDVKM. There are 14 residues in the CDR3. CDR3 sequence: CASRGQASNQPQHF. The CDR3 region has the DNA TGTGCCAGCAGGGGACAGGCAAGCAATCAGCCCCAGCATTTT.

The V and J genes are TRBV5-1 and TRBJ2-7; the match to TRBD2 covers 13 bases. This CDR3 spans 15 amino acids. J gave up 5 bases and V 4 bases, and 6 bases lay outside the gene matches. The germline CDR1 and CDR2 sequences are SGHRS and YFSETQ. CDR3 sequence reads: CASSPGLAGLHEQYF. DNA for the CDR3: TGCGCCAGCAGCCCGGGACTAGCGGGATTGCACGAGCAGTACTTC.

The chain links TRBV5-1 to TRBJ2-5; TRBD1 matches 9 bases. V gave up 3 bases and J gave up 4 bases; unmatched junction bases: 10. The CDR3 sequence is 16 residues long. The germline V gene has CDR1 SGHRS and CDR2 YFSETQ. The CDR3 here is CASSSFGTGIGETQYF. The CDR3 nucleotides read TGCGCCAGCAGCTCCTTTGGGACAGGGATTGGAGAGACCCAGTACTTC. The whole variable domain, filled in from reference TRBV5-1 and TRBJ2-5, reads KAGVTQTPRYLIKTRGQQVTLSCSPISGHRSVSWYQQTPGQGLQFLFEYFSETQRNKGNFPGRFSGRQFSNSRSEMNVSTLELGDSALYLCASSSFGTGIGETQYFGPGTRLLVL.

The chain couples TRBV29-1 to TRBJ1-2, with TRBD1 matching over 9 bases. Germline CDR1 is SQVTM and CDR2 is ANQGSEA. The CDR3 spans 14 residues. The J segment lost 6 bases and the V segment lost 5 bases, leaving 10 bases of the junction unmatched. The CDR3 DNA sequence: TGCAGCGTTTGGCCCCCCCGGACAGGGGATGGCTACACCTTC. It translates to CSVWPPRTGDGYTF.

The chain is built from TRBV27 and TRBJ1-5, with D possibly matching TRBD1 (5 bases). The germline V gene has CDR1 MNHEY and CDR2 SMNVEV (reference sequence). The CDR3 loop spans 13 amino acids. V lost 3 bases, J lost 7 bases, and 10 bases lay in between. The CDR3 sequence is CASSLAWGQPQHF. The CDR3 nucleotides are TGTGCCAGCAGTTTGGCATGGGGCCAGCCCCAGCATTTT.

This chain uses TRBV4-1 with TRBJ2-7; D perhaps matches TRBD1 (6 bases). The germline CDR1 and CDR2 sequences are MGHRA and YSYEKL. The V and J ends lost 0 bases and 9 bases respectively, with 12 bases between them. The CDR3 spans 13 residues. This chain's CDR3 is CASSQDGGLGQYF. CDR3 DNA: TGCGCCAGCAGCCAAGATGGGGGCCTCGGGCAGTACTTC.

The chain couples TRBV27 to TRBJ1-2; maybe TRBD1 (6 bases). The CDR3 sequence is 12 residues long. Looked up from germline, CDR1 is MNHEY and CDR2 is SMNVEV (reference sequence). Between the trimmed V and J ends, which lost 3 bases and 10 bases, there was a span of 12 bases. This CDR3 is CASSFSGAYYTF. CDR3 coding DNA: TGTGCCAGCAGTTTCTCAGGGGCTTACTACACCTTC.

This clone showed up just once. The V call is TRBV28, the J call TRBJ2-7; a possible D gene is TRBD2 (6 bases). CDR3 length equals 11 residues. Germline CDR1 MDHEN, CDR2 SYDVKM. Trimming took 4 bases from V and 7 from J, leaving 8 bases between them. The chain's CDR3 is CASSSGGEQYF. For the CDR3, the DNA is TGTGCCAGCAGTTCTGGGGGGGAGCAGTACTTC.

This chain joins TRBV13 and TRBJ1-6; a possible D gene is TRBD1 (6 bases). Germline V gene sequence: CDR1 PRHDT, CDR2 FYEKMQ (reference sequence). The CDR3 is made up of 14 amino acids. V shed 3 bases and J shed 10 bases, with 13 bases lying between them. The chain's CDR3 is CASSLSQGNSPLHF. The CDR3 coding sequence is TGTGCCAGCAGCTTGTCCCAGGGGAACTCACCCCTCCACTTT.

This clone has a single count. The rearrangement uses TRBV19 and TRBJ2-1, with TRBD2 matching over 10 bases. The CDR3 length is 16 residues. Germline trimming cut 3 bases from V and 7 bases from J; bases unmatched to any gene: 9. CDR1 is LNHDA and CDR2 is SQIVND in the germline V gene (reference sequence). DNA of the CDR3: TGTGCCAGTAGTATGGTCAGAGCGGGGGGGGGAAATGAGCAGTTCTTC. Translating gives CASSMVRAGGGNEQFF.

The chain has TRBV13 and TRBJ2-7, with D maybe TRBD2 (6 bases). V lost 0 bases, J lost 3 bases, and 6 bases lay in between. The CDR3 is 13 residues long. Germline CDR1 reads PRHDT; CDR2 reads FYEKMQ (reference sequence). The chain's CDR3 is CASSLGGSYEQYF. CDR3 in DNA: TGTGCCAGCAGCTTAGGCGGGAGCTACGAGCAGTACTTC.

This chain uses TRBV6-4 with TRBJ2-3; 13 nucleotides agree with TRBD2. This CDR3 contains 15 residues. Germline V gene sequence: CDR1 MRHNA, CDR2 SNTAGT. V was pared by 4 bases and J by 5 bases, with 3 bases of the junction left unmatched. The CDR3 DNA reads as TGTGCCAGCAGTGGGACTAGCGGGAGTGGAGATACGCAGTATTTT. It specifies CASSGTSGSGDTQYF.

J is TRBJ2-1 and V is TRBV5-6, with TRBD1 as a possible D gene (6 bases). The CDR3 runs to 16 residues. The germline CDR1 and CDR2 sequences are SGHDT and YYEEEE. Trimming stripped 4 bases from V and 4 bases from J, with 18 bases between. This CDR3 reads CASSPTLGGLYNEQFF. CDR3 DNA: TGTGCCAGCAGCCCCACCTTAGGGGGATTATACAATGAGCAGTTCTTC.